The rows below give T cell receptor beta chains drawn from one sample of a study of Ad26.COV2.S vaccination and SARS-CoV-2 variants. Generated by immunoSEQ multiplex PCR, the TCRdb table keeps only in-frame clones and is missing some. The data show 510,000 or so clones, approximately 90% seen once. The sample in question was peripheral blood, obtained in a trial of Ad26.COV2.S vaccine versus placebo. These TCRs come from a person aged 18 to 59 who received the Ad26.COV2.S COVID-19 vaccine or a placebo. Each CDR3 is given with its conserved first and last residue. D genes are given only for firm matches. Rows give clone size only sometimes, using once, few, many, or a class for an expanded clone.

V: TRBV29-1; size: .; J: TRBJ1-6; D: TRBD1; DNA: TGCAGCGTCGCCGGGACAGGGGCGTCTAATTCACCCCTCCACTTT; CDR3: CSVAGTGASNSPLHF
V: TRBV3-1/TRBV3-2; size: few; J: TRBJ2-7; D: .; DNA: TGTGCCAGCAGCCCGCGGGGTGGGACTTCCTACGAGCAGTACTTC; CDR3: CASSPRGGTSYEQYF
V: TRBV2; size: .; J: TRBJ2-5; D: .; DNA: TGTGCCAGCAGTGATTTGCAGGGGGGTAAAGAGACCCAGTACTTC; CDR3: CASSDLQGGKETQYF
V: TRBV28; size: .; J: TRBJ2-7; D: .; DNA: TGTGCCAGCAGTGTATCCCCCTACGAGCAGTACTTC; CDR3: CASSVSPYEQYF
V: TRBV19; size: .; J: TRBJ1-5; D: .; DNA: TGTGCCAGTAGTAGGGAAGATAGCAATCAGCCCCAGCATTTT; CDR3: CASSREDSNQPQHF
V: TRBV5-1; size: .; J: TRBJ2-7; D: TRBD1; DNA: TGCGCCAGCAGCTTGGCCGACAGGGTGTCTGAGCAGTACTTC; CDR3: CASSLADRVSEQYF
V: TRBV10-3; size: .; J: TRBJ2-3; D: TRBD2; DNA: TGTGCCATCAGTGACGCGGGAGGAAACACAGATACGCAGTATTTT; CDR3: CAISDAGGNTDTQYF
V: TRBV12-3/TRBV12-4; size: .; J: TRBJ1-1; D: .; DNA: TGTGCCAGCAGTATCATTGGGAACACTGAAGCTTTCTTT; CDR3: CASSIIGNTEAFF
V: TRBV9; size: .; J: TRBJ2-1; D: TRBD2; DNA: TGTGCCAGCAGCGCTTTAGCGGGAGTGTCGAATGAGCAGTTCTTC; CDR3: CASSALAGVSNEQFF
V: TRBV27; size: .; J: TRBJ2-7; D: .; DNA: TGTGCCAGCAGTTTTGTCTACGGCCTCTACGAGCAGTACTTC; CDR3: CASSFVYGLYEQYF